These T cell receptor beta chains were read from a single sample in a study of T cell responses to AZD1222 COVID-19 vaccine. Sequencing used immunoSEQ multiplex PCR; TCRdb keeps in-frame clones, though not all of them. The sample shows some 150,000 clones, approximately 90% of them seen only once. Material: peripheral blood, obtained on day 0 of AZD1222 vaccination. These receptors came from an adult in good health. Each CDR3 is given with its conserved first and last residue. Each record gives: D gene, V gene, J gene, clone size, CDR3 DNA, CDR3 protein. The D gene is left open where the match is weak. A row's size may be missing; if present it is once, few, many or a size class.

NA	TRBV6-2/TRBV6-3	TRBJ2-7	NA	TGTGCCAGCAGTTACACCCCCTTCGCCGAGCAGTACTTC	CASSYTPFAEQYF
NA	TRBV6-2/TRBV6-3	TRBJ2-7	NA	TGTGCCAGCAGTTACTCCCGGAGGGCCTTTTCCTACGAGCAGTACTTC	CASSYSRRAFSYEQYF
NA	TRBV9	TRBJ2-3	NA	TGTGCCAGTCCCGGCTTCGCGGGACGCACAGATACGCAGTATTTT	CASPGFAGRTDTQYF
NA	TRBV5-5	TRBJ1-6	NA	TGTGCCAGCAGCTTGGACGATCCCCTCGGACACAGGGCTAATTCACCCCTCCACTTT	CASSLDDPLGHRANSPLHF
NA	TRBV6-2/TRBV6-3	TRBJ1-2	few	TGTGCCAGCAGTTCAAAGGGTTTTAACTACTATGGCTACACCTTC	CASSSKGFNYYGYTF
NA	TRBV11-2	TRBJ1-4	NA	TGTGCCAGCAGCCGACGGTCGGTAGATGAAAAACTGTTTTTT	CASSRRSVDEKLFF
NA	TRBV7-2	TRBJ2-7	NA	TGTGCCAGCAGCTTAGCGTCGAGCTCTACTGGGTACGAGCAGTACTTC	CASSLASSSTGYEQYF
NA	TRBV28	TRBJ1-1	NA	TGTGCCAGCATCCCCCGGGGGGGGCGGTATGAAGCTTTCTTT	CASIPRGGRYEAFF
TRBD1	TRBV4-3	TRBJ2-7	NA	TGCGCCAGCAGCCACGGGACAGGGACCTACGAGCAGTACTTC	CASSHGTGTYEQYF
TRBD1	TRBV5-6	TRBJ1-1	few	TGTGCCAGCAGCCTCACAGGGGGCACTGAAGCTTTCTTT	CASSLTGGTEAFF
NA	TRBV28	TRBJ1-6	once	TGTGCCAGCAGTTTTGCGGGGCAATATAATTCACCCCTCCACTTT	CASSFAGQYNSPLHF
NA	TRBV28	TRBJ1-1	NA	TGTGCCAGCAGTTTCTTGAGGGGCGCTTCAGAAGCTTTCTTT	CASSFLRGASEAFF
NA	TRBV5-6	TRBJ2-1	NA	TGTGCCAGCAGCTTTGGGGGAGACAACAATGAGCAGTTCTTC	CASSFGGDNNEQFF
TRBD2	TRBV6-5	TRBJ2-3	NA	TGTGCCAGCAGTTACTCGGGGACTAGCGTTACAGATACGCAGTATTTT	CASSYSGTSVTDTQYF
TRBD1	TRBV24-1	TRBJ2-1	NA	TGTGCCACCAGTGATTTGGCAAAGACAGGGGGCAGCGGTGAGCAGTTCTTC	CATSDLAKTGGSGEQFF
NA	TRBV5-1	TRBJ1-2	NA	TGCGCCAGCAGCTTGGAACAGGGCCCTAACTATGGCTACACCTTC	CASSLEQGPNYGYTF
TRBD1	TRBV25-1	TRBJ1-4	NA	TGTGCCAGCATTAGGACAGGGAGTGAAAAACTGTTTTTT	CASIRTGSEKLFF
TRBD2	TRBV6-5	TRBJ2-1	NA	TGTGCCAGCAGCCGGACTAGCTACAATGAGCAGTTCTTC	CASSRTSYNEQFF
NA	TRBV4-1	TRBJ2-1	NA	TGCGCCAGCAGCTTGGACAGAATCAATGAGCAGTTCTTC	CASSLDRINEQFF
TRBD2	TRBV6-5	TRBJ2-3	NA	TGTGCCAGCAGCAGGACTAGCGGGAGTATGGATACGCAGTATTTT	CASSRTSGSMDTQYF
TRBD2	TRBV19	TRBJ2-1	NA	TGTGCCAGTAGTATACCTAGCGGGAGCCTCAGTGAGCAGTTCTTC	CASSIPSGSLSEQFF
TRBD2	TRBV28	TRBJ2-1	NA	TGTGCCAGCAGTTTACCGGAAATAGCGGGCCACAATGAGCAGTTCTTC	CASSLPEIAGHNEQFF
TRBD2	TRBV29-1	TRBJ2-3	NA	TGCAGCGTCAACTTATACCAAGGGACTAGCGGGAGATCAGATACGCAGTATTTT	CSVNLYQGTSGRSDTQYF
TRBD1	TRBV15	TRBJ1-4	NA	TGTGCCACCAGCAGACCCGGGACAGGGAATGAAAAACTGTTTTTT	CATSRPGTGNEKLFF
TRBD1	TRBV28	TRBJ1-1	NA	TGTGCCAGTACTACAGGGGTGAACACTGAAGCTTTCTTT	CASTTGVNTEAFF
NA	TRBV9	TRBJ1-1	NA	TGTGCCAGCAGCGTAGACCCCTTTAGCCTCCGCACTGAAGCTTTCTTT	CASSVDPFSLRTEAFF
NA	TRBV24-1	TRBJ2-3	NA	TGTGCCACCAGTGACCCCGTCACAGATACGCAGTATTTT	CATSDPVTDTQYF
TRBD2	TRBV3-1/TRBV3-2	TRBJ2-1	NA	TGTGCCAGCAGCCAGGCGGGAGGGTGGAATGAGCAGTTCTTC	CASSQAGGWNEQFF
NA	TRBV28	TRBJ2-6	once	TGTGCCAGCAACATTGGGGGGGCCCCTGGGGCCAACGTCCTGACTTTC	CASNIGGAPGANVLTF
NA	TRBV9	TRBJ2-7	NA	TGTGCCAGCAGCACGGACGGATCATCTTTGTACGAGCAGTACTTC	CASSTDGSSLYEQYF
TRBD2	TRBV5-1	TRBJ2-1	NA	TGCGCCAGCAGCTGGGGGACTAATAACAATGAGCAGTTCTTC	CASSWGTNNNEQFF
NA	TRBV7-2	TRBJ2-3	NA	TGTGCCAGCAGCCCATCGGGGCCTAAAGATACGCAGTATTTT	CASSPSGPKDTQYF
TRBD1	TRBV27	TRBJ1-5	few	TGTGCCAGCAGTTATGGGACAGATAGCAATCAGCCCCAGCATTTT	CASSYGTDSNQPQHF
NA	TRBV4-1	TRBJ1-1	NA	TGCGCCAGCAGCCAAGGCGTGGGCACTGAAGCTTTCTTT	CASSQGVGTEAFF
TRBD1	TRBV28	TRBJ2-7	NA	TGTGCCAGCAGGCCGAGACAGGGTACTTACGAGCAGTACTTC	CASRPRQGTYEQYF
NA	TRBV28	TRBJ2-5	NA	TGTGCCAGCAGTTTATTGGGGGAGACCCAGTACTTC	CASSLLGETQYF
NA	TRBV4-1	TRBJ1-4	NA	TGCGCCAGCAGCCAAGATGACGTGGCTAATGAAAAACTGTTTTTT	CASSQDDVANEKLFF
NA	TRBV28	TRBJ1-1	NA	TGTGCCAGCAGTCCGGGACGGATGAACACTGAAGCTTTCTTT	CASSPGRMNTEAFF
TRBD1	TRBV7-3	TRBJ2-7	NA	TGTGCCAGCAGCCCATACCCAACCGACAGGGTCAACGAGCAGTACTTC	CASSPYPTDRVNEQYF